This is a list of T cell receptor beta chains from one sample in a study of regulatory T cells in long-lasting Graves disease. MiXCR, run by TCRdb on the multiplex PCR reads, gives a single entry per CDR3 protein. The data show more than 400,000 distinct CDR3 sequences, about 15% seen once. These data also formed part of another study, on T cells in Graves' hyperthyroidism and ophthalmopathy.

The sample here was peripheral blood mononuclear cells (PBMCs), taken at new diagnosis, from a patient treated with antithyroid drugs. The receptors were gathered from a woman in her thirties with Graves disease. CDR3s include the opening cysteine and the closing phenylalanine or tryptophan.

j_gene	v_gene	CDR3aa
TRBJ2-7	TRBV5-1	CASSPSAASSYEQYF
TRBJ1-1	TRBV4-2	CASSPWPGAIAEAFF
TRBJ2-7	TRBV7-9	CASSATGGTSNYEQYF
TRBJ2-7	TRBV2	CAISDSGSYEQYF
TRBJ1-1	TRBV10-3	CAISGALNTEAFF
TRBJ1-2	TRBV28	CASSLSTAYGYTF
TRBJ2-7	TRBV27	CASNFGEEQYF
TRBJ1-5	TRBV20-1	CSVDPRGDQPQHF
TRBJ1-1	TRBV7-2	CASSHDRTVGAFF
TRBJ2-1	TRBV20-1	CSARSSGHIQETQHF
TRBJ2-3	TRBV2	CASKSRTSGRRGQDTQYF
.	TRBV12-3/TRBV12-4	CASSSTSTEQFF
TRBJ2-7	TRBV30	CAWRTGTTGFYEQYF
TRBJ1-2	TRBV20-1	CSARTGTNYGYTF
TRBJ2-3	TRBV7-2	CASSPLPGSTDTQYF
TRBJ2-5	TRBV7-8	CASVPSGETQYF
TRBJ2-7	TRBV6-1	CASQGRFEQCF
TRBJ1-1	TRBV10-3	CAISARELIHGQFLAEAFF
TRBJ2-1	TRBV5-1	CASSLGTSGDEQFF
TRBJ1-2	TRBV7-9	CASSEGEWGGYTF
TRBJ1-4	TRBV30	CAWSRGEGTNEKLFF
TRBJ2-1	TRBV2	CASSELVVDNEQFF
TRBJ2-5	TRBV27	CASSPPGRLAGAGETQYF
TRBJ1-1	TRBV6-1	CASLRSTEAFF
TRBJ2-3	TRBV10-3	CAIMGTNALVYADTQYF
TRBJ2-5	TRBV6-1	CAARGGGQGHERTQYF
TRBJ1-2	TRBV29-1	CSVGPSWSGYTF